This TCR beta chain was captured in a study of response to subunit inactivated influenza vaccine. TCRdb reprocessed the RT-PCR reads with MiXCR, giving one entry per CDR3 protein. The sample includes hundreds of thousands of distinct CDR3 sequences, 13% to 15% seen only once; the top ten take 7.5% to 8%. Notes on the study in general: Authors suggested seasonal influenza vaccinations each recruit few new T cells.

With regard to this clonotype: Its antigen is still unknown.

The receptor was isolated from a man in his fifties who received an inactivated influenza vaccine. The source material was PBMCs from blood, sampled roughly 2 weeks before vaccination.

CDR3 nucleotide sequence: TGTGCCAGCAATGTTTACAGAAGGGAAAAACTGTTTTTT. Translating gives CASNVYRREKLFF. The chain couples TRBV2 to TRBJ1-4, with no clear D. Trimming cost V 7 bases and J 8 bases, with 14 bases left between them. The CDR3 has 13 residues. CDR1 and CDR2 from the germline V gene are SNHLY and FYNNEI. Full variable domain (outside the CDR3, taken from reference TRBV2 and TRBJ1-4): EPEVTQTPSHQVTQMGQEVILRCVPISNHLYFYWYRQILGQKVEFLVSFYNNEISEKSEIFDDQFSVERPDGSNFTLKIRSTKLEDSAMYFCASNVYRREKLFFGSGTQLSVL.